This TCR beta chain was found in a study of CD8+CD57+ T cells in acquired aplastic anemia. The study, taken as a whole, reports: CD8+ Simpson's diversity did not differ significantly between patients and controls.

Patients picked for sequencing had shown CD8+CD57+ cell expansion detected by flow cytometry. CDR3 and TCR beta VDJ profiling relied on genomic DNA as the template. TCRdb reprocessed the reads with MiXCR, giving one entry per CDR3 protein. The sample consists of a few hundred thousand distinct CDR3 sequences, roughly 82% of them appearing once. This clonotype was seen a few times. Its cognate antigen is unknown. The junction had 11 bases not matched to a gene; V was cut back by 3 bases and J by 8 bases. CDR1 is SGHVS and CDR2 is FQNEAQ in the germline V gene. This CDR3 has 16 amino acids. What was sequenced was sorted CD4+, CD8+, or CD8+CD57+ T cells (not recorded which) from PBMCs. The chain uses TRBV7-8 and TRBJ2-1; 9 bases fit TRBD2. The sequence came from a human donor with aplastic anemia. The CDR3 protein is CASSFPGSGGRDEQFF. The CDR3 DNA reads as TGTGCCAGCAGCTTTCCGGGAAGCGGGGGGCGCGATGAGCAGTTCTTC.